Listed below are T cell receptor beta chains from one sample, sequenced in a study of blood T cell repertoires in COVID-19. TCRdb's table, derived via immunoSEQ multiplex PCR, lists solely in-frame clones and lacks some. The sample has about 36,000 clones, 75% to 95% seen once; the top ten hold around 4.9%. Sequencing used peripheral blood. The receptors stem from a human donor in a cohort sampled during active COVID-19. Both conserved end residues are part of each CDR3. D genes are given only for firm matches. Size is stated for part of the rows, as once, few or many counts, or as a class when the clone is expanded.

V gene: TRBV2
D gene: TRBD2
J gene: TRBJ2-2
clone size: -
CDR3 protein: CASKSSSGRFTGELFF
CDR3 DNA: TGTGCCAGCAAATCTTCTAGCGGGAGATTCACCGGGGAGCTGTTTTTT

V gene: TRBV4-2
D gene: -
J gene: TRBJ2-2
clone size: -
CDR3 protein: CASSQGDKDTGELFF
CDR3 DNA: TGTGCCAGCAGCCAAGGGGACAAAGACACCGGGGAGCTGTTTTTT

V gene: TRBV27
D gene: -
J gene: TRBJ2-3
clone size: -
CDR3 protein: CASGQGLLTDTQYF
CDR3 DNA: TGTGCCAGCGGCCAGGGACTTCTCACAGATACGCAGTATTTT

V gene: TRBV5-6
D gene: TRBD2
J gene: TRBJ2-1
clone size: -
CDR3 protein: CASSLYGLAGPSNEQFF
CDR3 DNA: TGTGCCAGCAGCTTGTACGGGCTAGCGGGACCGAGCAATGAGCAGTTCTTC

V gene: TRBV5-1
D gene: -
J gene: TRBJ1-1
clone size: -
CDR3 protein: CASSLRRGLTEAFF
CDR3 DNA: TGCGCCAGCAGCTTGCGGCGGGGTTTGACTGAAGCTTTCTTT

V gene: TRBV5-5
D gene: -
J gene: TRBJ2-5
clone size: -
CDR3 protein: CASSWLAEGVETQYF
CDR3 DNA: TGTGCCAGCAGCTGGCTAGCGGAGGGGGTAGAGACCCAGTACTTC

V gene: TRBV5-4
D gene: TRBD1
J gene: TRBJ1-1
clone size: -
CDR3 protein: CASTPGGLNTEAFF
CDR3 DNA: TGTGCCAGCACCCCAGGGGGCCTGAACACTGAAGCTTTCTTT

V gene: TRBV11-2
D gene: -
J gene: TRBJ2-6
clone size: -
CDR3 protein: CASSRGSGANVLTF
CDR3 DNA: TGTGCCAGCAGCCGAGGCTCTGGGGCCAACGTCCTGACTTTC

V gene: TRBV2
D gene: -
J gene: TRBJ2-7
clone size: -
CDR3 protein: CASSGSRIYEQYF
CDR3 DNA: TGTGCCAGCAGCGGGAGCAGGATCTACGAGCAGTACTTC

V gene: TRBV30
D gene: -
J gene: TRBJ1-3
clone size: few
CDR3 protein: CAWSVGPERVNTIYF
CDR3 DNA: TGTGCCTGGAGTGTAGGGCCGGAGAGGGTTAACACCATATATTTT

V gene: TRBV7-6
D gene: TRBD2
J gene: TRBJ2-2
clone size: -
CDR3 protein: CASSPTATSGRTGELFF
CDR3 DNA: TGTGCCAGCAGCCCCACCGCGACTAGCGGGAGAACCGGGGAGCTGTTTTTT

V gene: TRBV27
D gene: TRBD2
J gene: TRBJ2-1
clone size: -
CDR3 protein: CASSLSPSGPYNEQFF
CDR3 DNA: TGTGCCAGCAGTTTATCTCCTAGCGGGCCCTACAATGAGCAGTTCTTC

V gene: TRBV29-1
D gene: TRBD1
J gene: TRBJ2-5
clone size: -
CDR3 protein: CSVAKRQGAETQYF
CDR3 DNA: TGCAGCGTTGCAAAAAGACAGGGGGCAGAGACCCAGTACTTC

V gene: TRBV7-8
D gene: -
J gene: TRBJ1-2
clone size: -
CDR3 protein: CASSLDPTDRLGYTF
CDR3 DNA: TGTGCCAGCAGCTTAGACCCTACCGACAGGTTGGGCTACACCTTC

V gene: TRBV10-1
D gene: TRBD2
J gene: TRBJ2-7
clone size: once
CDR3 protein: CASSPLAGASYEQYF
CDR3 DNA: TGCGCCAGCAGTCCTCTAGCGGGCGCATCCTACGAGCAGTACTTC

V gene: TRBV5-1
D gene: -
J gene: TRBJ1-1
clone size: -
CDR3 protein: CASSSTGNTEAFF
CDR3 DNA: TGCGCCAGCAGCTCGACAGGGAACACTGAAGCTTTCTTT

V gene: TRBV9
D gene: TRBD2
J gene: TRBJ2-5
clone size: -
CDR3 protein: CASSVGQREWSETQYF
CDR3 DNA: TGTGCCAGCAGCGTAGGTCAGCGGGAGTGGTCAGAGACCCAGTACTTC

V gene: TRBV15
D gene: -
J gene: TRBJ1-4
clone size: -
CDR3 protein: CATSRANTAKTEKLFF
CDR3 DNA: TGTGCCACCAGCAGGGCAAACACCGCAAAAACTGAAAAACTGTTTTTT

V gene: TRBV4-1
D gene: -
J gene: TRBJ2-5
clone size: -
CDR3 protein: CANLRGVSYQETQYF
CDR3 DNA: TGCGCCAACCTGCGGGGCGTTTCGTACCAAGAGACCCAGTACTTC

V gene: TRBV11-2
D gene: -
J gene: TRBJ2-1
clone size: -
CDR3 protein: CASSLGLVSGNEQFF
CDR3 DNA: TGTGCCAGCAGCTTAGGACTTGTAAGTGGCAATGAGCAGTTCTTC

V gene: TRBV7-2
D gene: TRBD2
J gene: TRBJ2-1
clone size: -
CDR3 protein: CASSSGLAGGPGDNEQFF
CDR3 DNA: TGTGCCAGCAGCTCCGGACTAGCGGGAGGGCCCGGTGACAATGAGCAGTTCTTC

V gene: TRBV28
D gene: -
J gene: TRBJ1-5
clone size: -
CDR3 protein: CASSQGQISNQPQHF
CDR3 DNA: TGTGCCAGCAGCCAGGGACAAATTAGCAATCAGCCCCAGCATTTT